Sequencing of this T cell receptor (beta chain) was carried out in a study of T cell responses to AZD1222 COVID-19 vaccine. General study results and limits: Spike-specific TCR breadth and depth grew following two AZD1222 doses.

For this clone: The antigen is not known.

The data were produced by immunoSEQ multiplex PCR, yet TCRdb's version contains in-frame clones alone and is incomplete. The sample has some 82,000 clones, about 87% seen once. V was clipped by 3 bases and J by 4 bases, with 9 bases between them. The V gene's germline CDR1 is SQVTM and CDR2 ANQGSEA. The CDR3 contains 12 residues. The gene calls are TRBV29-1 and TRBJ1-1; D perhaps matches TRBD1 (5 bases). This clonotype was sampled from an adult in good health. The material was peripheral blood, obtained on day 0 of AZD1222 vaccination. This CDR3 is CSVDRTSTEAFF. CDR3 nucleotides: TGCAGCGTTGACAGGACAAGCACTGAAGCTTTCTTT.